The TCR beta chain under discussion was sequenced for a study of blood T cells in healthy people across ages. The CDR3 extends over 17 amino acids. The germline CDR1 and CDR2 sequences are SGHKS and YYEKEE (reference sequence). V trimming: 4 bases; J trimming: 3 bases; junction bases outside the gene matches: 15. Peripheral blood, about 10 milliliters per donor, was collected. Researchers isolated at least 7 million PBMCs per sample. A second PCR of 7 to 11 cycles used a sample-barcoded 5' primer and a J-beta primer mix. Unique molecular identifiers of 12 random nucleotides labeled each cDNA. One entry per CDR3 protein results from TCRdb running MiXCR on the 5' RACE reads. This table holds 450,000 to 600,000 distinct CDR3 sequences, around a quarter found once. These data also formed part of another study, on T cells of mothers and their children. This second study notes: The second PCR used the M1S primer, and this primer added sample barcodes and 2-4 random nucleotides.

The receptor comes from a boy aged 2 to 10 in good health. The rearrangement uses TRBV5-5 and TRBJ2-7; the match to TRBD1 covers 8 bases. Material for sequencing was blood. CDR3 bases: TGTGCCAGCAGCACAGGGGTCTTCGGGACAGGCGTCTACGAGCAGTACTTC. Protein: CASSTGVFGTGVYEQYF.